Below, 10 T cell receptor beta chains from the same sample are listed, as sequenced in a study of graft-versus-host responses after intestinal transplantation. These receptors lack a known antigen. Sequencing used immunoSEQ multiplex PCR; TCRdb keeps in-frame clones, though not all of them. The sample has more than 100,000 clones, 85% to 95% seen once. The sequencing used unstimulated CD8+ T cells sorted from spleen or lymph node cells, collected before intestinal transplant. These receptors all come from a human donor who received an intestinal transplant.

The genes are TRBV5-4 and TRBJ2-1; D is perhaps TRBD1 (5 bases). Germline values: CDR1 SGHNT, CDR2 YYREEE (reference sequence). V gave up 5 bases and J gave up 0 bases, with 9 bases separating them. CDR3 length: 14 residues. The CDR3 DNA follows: TGTGCCAGCAGGACAGAAAGCTCCTACAATGAGCAGTTCTTC. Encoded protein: CASRTESSYNEQFF.

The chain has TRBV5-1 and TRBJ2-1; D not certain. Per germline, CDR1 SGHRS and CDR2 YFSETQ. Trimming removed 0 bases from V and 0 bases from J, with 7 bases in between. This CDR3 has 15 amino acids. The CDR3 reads CASSLETGSYNEQFF. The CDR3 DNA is TGCGCCAGCAGCTTGGAGACGGGCTCCTACAATGAGCAGTTCTTC. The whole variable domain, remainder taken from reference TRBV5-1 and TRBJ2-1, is KAGVTQTPRYLIKTRGQQVTLSCSPISGHRSVSWYQQTPGQGLQFLFEYFSETQRNKGNFPGRFSGRQFSNSRSEMNVSTLELGDSALYLCASSLETGSYNEQFFGPGTRLTVL.

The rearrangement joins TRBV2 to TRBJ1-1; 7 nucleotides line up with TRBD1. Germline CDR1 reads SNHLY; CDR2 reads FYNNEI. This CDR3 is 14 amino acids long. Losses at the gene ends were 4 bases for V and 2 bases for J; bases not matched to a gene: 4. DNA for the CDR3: TGTGCCAGCAGTGGGGGACAGATCAACACTGAAGCTTTCTTT. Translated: CASSGGQINTEAFF.

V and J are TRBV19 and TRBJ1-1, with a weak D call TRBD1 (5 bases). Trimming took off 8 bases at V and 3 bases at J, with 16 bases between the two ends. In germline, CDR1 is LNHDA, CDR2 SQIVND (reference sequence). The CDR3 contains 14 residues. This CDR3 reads CASSRGVGDTEAFF. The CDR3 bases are TGTGCCAGTTCTCGGGGGGTCGGGGACACTGAAGCTTTCTTT.

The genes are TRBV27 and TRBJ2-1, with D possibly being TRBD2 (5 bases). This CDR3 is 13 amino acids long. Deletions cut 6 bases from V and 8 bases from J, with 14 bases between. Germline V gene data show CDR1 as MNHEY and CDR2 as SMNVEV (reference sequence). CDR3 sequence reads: CASSRDLWDEQFF. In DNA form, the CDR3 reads TGTGCCAGCAGCCGGGATTTATGGGATGAGCAGTTCTTC.

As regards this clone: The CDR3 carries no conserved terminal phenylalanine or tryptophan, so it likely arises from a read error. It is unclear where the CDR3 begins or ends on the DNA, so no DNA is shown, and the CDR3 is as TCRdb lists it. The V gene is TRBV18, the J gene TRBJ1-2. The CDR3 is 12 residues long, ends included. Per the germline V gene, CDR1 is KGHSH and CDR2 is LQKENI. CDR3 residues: CASSPRSRGRSL.

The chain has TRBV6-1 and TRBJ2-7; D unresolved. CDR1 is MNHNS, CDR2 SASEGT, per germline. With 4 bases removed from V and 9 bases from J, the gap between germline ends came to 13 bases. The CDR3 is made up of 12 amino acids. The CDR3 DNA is TGTGCCAGCAGTGCACCCCAGGTGGCGCAGTACTTC. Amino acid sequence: CASSAPQVAQYF.

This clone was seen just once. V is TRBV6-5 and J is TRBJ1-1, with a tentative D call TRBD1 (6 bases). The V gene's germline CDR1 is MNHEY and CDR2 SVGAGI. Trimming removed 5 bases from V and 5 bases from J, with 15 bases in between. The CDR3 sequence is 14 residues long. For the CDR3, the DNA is TGTGCCAGCAGTACGGGGACAAGGGGGACTGAAGCTTTCTTT. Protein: CASSTGTRGTEAFF.

CDR3 coding DNA: TGTGCCAGCAACGGGGGGAGGTCCTACAATGAGCAGTTCTTC. This translates into CASNGGRSYNEQFF. This sequence joins TRBV9 and TRBJ2-1; 7 nucleotides match TRBD2. CDR3 size: 14 residues. Looked up from germline, CDR1 is SGDLS and CDR2 is YYNGEE. V was pared by 6 bases and J by 1 base, with 4 bases of the junction left unmatched.

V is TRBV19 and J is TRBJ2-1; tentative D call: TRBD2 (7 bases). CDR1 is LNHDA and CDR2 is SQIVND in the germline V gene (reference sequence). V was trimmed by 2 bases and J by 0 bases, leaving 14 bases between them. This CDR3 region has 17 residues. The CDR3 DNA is TGTGCCAGTAGTATAACAGGGAGGGCCCTCTCCTACAATGAGCAGTTCTTC. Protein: CASSITGRALSYNEQFF. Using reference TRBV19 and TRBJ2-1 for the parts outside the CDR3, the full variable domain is DGGITQSPKYLFRKEGQNVTLSCEQNLNHDAMYWYRQDPGQGLRLIYYSQIVNDFQKGDIAEGYSVSREKKESFPLTVTSAQKNPTAFYLCASSITGRALSYNEQFFGPGTRLTVL.